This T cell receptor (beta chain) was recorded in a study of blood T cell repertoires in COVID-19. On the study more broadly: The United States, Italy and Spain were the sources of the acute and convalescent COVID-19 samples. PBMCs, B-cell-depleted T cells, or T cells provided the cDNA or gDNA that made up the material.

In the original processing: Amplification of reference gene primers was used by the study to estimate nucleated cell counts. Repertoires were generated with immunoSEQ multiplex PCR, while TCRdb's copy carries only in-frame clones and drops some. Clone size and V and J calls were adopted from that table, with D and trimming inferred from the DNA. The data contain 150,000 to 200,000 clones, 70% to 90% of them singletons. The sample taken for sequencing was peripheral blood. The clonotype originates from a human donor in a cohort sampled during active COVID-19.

CDR3 in DNA: TGTGCCAGCAGTGCCCCCGGGTTCCAAACTAATGAAAAACTGTTTTTT. It encodes CASSAPGFQTNEKLFF. The V call is TRBV28, the J call TRBJ1-4; D ambiguous. The V and J ends lost 5 bases and 1 base respectively, with 14 bases between them. In germline, CDR1 is MDHEN, CDR2 SYDVKM. This CDR3 has 16 residues. The full variable domain, with the rest looked up from reference TRBV28 and TRBJ1-4, is DVKVTQSSRYLVKRTGEKVFLECVQDMDHENMFWYRQDPGLGLRLIYFSYDVKMKEKGDIPEGYSVSREKKERFSLILESASTNQTSMYLCASSAPGFQTNEKLFFGSGTQLSVL.